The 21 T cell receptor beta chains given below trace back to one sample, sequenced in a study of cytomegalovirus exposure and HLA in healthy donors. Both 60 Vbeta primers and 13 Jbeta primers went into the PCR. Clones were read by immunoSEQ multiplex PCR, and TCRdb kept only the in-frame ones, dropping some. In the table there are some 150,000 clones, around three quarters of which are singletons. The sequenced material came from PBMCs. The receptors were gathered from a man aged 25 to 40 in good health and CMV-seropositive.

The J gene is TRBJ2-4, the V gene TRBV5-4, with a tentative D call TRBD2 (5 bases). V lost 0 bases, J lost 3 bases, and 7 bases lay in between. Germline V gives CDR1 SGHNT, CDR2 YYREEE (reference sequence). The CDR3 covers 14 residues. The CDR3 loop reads CASSLVGNKNIQYF. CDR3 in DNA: TGTGCCAGCAGCTTGGTCGGGAACAAAAACATTCAGTACTTC.

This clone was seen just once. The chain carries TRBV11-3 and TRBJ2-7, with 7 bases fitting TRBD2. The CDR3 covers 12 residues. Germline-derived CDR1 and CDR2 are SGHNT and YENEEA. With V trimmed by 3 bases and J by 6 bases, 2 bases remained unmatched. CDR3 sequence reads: CASSLGGVEQYF. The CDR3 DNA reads TGTGCCAGCAGCTTGGGAGGGGTCGAGCAGTACTTC.

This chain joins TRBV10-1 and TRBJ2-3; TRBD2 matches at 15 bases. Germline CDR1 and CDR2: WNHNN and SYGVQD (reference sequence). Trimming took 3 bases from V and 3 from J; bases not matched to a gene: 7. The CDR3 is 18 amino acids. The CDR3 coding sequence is TGCGCCAGCAGTGATTGGACTAGCGGGGGGGCCAGGACAGATACGCAGTATTTT. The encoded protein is CASSDWTSGGARTDTQYF.

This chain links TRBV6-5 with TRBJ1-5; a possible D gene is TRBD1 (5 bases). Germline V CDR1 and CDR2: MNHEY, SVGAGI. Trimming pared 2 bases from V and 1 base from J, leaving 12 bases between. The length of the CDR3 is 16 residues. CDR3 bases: TGTGCCAGCAGTTACAGTAGGGGAGGGAGCAATCAGCCCCAGCATTTT. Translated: CASSYSRGGSNQPQHF.

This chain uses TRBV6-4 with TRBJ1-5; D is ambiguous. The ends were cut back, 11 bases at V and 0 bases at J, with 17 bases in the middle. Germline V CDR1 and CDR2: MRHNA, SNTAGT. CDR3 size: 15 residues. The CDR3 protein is CAAADPDYSNQPQHF. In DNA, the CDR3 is TGTGCCGCGGCCGACCCAGATTATAGCAATCAGCCCCAGCATTTT.

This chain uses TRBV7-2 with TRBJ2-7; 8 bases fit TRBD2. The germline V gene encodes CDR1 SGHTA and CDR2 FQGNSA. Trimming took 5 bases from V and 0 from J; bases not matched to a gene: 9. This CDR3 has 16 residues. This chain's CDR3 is CASSPAGGGISYEQYF. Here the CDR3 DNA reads TGTGCCAGCAGCCCCGCTGGCGGGGGGATCTCCTACGAGCAGTACTTC.

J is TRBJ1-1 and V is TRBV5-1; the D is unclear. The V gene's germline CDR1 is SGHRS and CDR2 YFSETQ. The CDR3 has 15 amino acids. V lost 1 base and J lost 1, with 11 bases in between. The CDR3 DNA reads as TGCGCCAGCAGCTTGACTTGGCAGCGGAACACTGAAGCTTTCTTT. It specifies CASSLTWQRNTEAFF.

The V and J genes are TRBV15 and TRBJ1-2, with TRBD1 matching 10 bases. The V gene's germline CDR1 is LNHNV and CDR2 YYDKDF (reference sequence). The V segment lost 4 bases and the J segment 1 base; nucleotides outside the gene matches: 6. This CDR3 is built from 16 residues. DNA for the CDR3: TGTGCCACCAGCACACCCGGGACAGGGGATAACTATGGCTACACCTTC. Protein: CATSTPGTGDNYGYTF.

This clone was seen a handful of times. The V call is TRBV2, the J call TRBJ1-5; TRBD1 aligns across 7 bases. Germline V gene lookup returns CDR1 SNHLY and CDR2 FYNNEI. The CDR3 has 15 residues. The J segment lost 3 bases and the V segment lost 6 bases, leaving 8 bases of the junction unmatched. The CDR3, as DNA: TGTGCCAGCAGAGGACCGGGACAGTTCAATCAGCCCCAGCATTTT. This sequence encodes CASRGPGQFNQPQHF.

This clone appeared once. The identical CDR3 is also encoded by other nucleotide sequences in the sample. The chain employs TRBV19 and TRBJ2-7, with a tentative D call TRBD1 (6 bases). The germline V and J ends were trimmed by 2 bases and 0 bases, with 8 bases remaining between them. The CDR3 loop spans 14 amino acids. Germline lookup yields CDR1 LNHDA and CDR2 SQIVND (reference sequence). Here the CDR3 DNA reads TGTGCCAGTAGTATAACGGACAGCTCCTACGAGCAGTACTTC. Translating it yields CASSITDSSYEQYF.

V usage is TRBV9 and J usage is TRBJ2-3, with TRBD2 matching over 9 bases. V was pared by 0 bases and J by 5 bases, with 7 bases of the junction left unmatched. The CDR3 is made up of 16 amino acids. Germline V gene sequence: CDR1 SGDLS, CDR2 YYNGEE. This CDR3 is CASSVAAGGHGDTQYF. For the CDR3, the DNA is TGTGCCAGCAGCGTAGCGGCGGGGGGGCACGGAGATACGCAGTATTTT.

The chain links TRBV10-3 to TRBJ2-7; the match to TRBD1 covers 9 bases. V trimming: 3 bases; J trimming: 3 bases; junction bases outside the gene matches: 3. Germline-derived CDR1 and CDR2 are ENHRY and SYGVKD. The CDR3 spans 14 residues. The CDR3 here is CAISEGTGNYEQYF. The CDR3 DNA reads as TGTGCCATCAGTGAAGGGACAGGGAACTACGAGCAGTACTTC.

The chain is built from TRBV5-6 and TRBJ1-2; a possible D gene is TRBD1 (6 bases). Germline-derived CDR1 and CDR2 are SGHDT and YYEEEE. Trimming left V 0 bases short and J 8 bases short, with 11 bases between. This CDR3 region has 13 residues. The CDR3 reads CASSLGGPKGYTF. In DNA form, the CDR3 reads TGTGCCAGCAGCTTGGGGGGGCCTAAGGGCTACACCTTC.

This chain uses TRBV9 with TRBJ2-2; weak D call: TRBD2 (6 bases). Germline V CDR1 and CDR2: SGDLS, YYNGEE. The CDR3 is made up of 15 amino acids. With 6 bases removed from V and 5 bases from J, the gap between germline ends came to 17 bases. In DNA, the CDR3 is TGTGCCAGCACTAGGACTAACCAGCCAACCGGGGAGCTGTTTTTT. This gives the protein CASTRTNQPTGELFF.

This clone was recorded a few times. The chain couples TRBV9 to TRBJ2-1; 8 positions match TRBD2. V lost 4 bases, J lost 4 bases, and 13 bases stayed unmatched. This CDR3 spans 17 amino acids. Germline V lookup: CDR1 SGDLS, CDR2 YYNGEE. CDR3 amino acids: CASSYSPTGGVYNEQFF. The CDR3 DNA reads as TGTGCCAGCAGCTATAGTCCTACGGGGGGGGTGTACAATGAGCAGTTCTTC.

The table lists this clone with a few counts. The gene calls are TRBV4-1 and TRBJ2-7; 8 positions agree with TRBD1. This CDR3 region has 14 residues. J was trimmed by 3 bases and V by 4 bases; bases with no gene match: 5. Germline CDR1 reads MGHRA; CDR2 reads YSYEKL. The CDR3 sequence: CASSLGQDRYEQYF. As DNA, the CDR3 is TGCGCCAGCAGCCTGGGACAGGATCGCTACGAGCAGTACTTC.

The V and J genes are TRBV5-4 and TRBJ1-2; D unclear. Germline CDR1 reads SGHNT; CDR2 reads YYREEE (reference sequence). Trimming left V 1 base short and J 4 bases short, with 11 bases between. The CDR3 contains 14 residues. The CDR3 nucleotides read TGTGCCAGCAGCTTGTATCATGCCAGCTATGGCTACACCTTC. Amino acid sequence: CASSLYHASYGYTF. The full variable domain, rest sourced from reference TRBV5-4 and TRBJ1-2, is ETGVTQSPTHLIKTRGQQVTLRCSSQSGHNTVSWYQQALGQGPQFIFQYYREEENGRGNFPPRFSGLQFPNYSSELNVNALELDDSALYLCASSLYHASYGYTFGSGTRLTVV.

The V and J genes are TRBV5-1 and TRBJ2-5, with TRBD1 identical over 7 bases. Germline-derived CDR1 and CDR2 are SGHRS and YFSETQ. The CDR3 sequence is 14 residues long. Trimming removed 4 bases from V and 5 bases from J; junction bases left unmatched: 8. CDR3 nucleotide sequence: TGCGCCAGCAGCCCGGGACAGACCTTGGAGACCCAGTACTTC. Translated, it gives CASSPGQTLETQYF.

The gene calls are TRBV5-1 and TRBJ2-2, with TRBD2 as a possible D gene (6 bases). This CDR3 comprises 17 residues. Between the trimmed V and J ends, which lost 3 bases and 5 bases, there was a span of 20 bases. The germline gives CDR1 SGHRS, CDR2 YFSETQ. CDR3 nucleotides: TGCGCCAGCAGCTGGGGCTTAGCGGTCGGGGGAACCGGGGAGCTGTTTTTT. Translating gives CASSWGLAVGGTGELFF.

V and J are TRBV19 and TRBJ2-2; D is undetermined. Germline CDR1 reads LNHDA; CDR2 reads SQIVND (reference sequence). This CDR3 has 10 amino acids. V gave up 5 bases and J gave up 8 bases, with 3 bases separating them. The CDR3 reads CASSSGELFF. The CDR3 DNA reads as TGTGCCAGTAGTTCTGGGGAGCTGTTTTTT.

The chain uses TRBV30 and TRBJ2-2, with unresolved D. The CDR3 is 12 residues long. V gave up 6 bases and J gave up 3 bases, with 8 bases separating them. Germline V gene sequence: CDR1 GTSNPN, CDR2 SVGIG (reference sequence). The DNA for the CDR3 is TGTGCCTGCGACCTAGACACCGGGGAGCTGTTTTTT. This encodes CACDLDTGELFF.